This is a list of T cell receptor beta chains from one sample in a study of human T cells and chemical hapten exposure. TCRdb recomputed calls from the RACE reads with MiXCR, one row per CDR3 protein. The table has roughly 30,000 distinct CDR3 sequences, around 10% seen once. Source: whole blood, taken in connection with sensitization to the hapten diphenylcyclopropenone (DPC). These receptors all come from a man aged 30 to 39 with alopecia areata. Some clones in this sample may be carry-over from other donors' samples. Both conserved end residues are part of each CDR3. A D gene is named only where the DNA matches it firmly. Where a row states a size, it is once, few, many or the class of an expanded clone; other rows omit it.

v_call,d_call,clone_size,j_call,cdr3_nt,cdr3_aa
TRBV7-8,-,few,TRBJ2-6,TGTGCCAGCAGCTTCGGCGGGGCCAACGTCCTGACTTTC,CASSFGGANVLTF
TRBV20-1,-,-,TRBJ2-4,TGCAGTGCCGGCCGCGAGGGGAACATTCAGTACTTC,CSAGREGNIQYF
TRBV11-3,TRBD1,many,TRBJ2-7,TGTGCCAGCAGCCACAACAGGGGAAGGTCCTACGAGCAGTACTTC,CASSHNRGRSYEQYF
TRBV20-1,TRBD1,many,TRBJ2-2,TGCAGTGCTCCAGGGGGCTTGAACACCGGGGAGCTGTTTTTT,CSAPGGLNTGELFF
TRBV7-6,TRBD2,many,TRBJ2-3,TGTGCCAGCAGCTCCCCCGGGACTAGCGCGTCAGATACGCAGTATTTT,CASSSPGTSASDTQYF
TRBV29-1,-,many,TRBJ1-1,TGCAGCGTTGAAGGGGGGTCTAATGAAGCTTTCTTT,CSVEGGSNEAFF
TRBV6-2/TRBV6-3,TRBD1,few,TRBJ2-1,TGTGCCATTCAACAGGGGATGGGGAATGAGCAGTTCTTC,CAIQQGMGNEQFF
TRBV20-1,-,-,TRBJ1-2,TGCAGTGCTGATAACAGGGTCGGCTATGGCTACACCTTC,CSADNRVGYGYTF
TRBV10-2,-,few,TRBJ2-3,TGCGCCAGCAGTGAGTGGGGGGGCGGGAGCTTTTCAACAGATACGCAGTATTTT,CASSEWGGGSFSTDTQYF
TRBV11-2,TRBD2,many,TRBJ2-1,TGTGCCAGCAGCTTAATACTAGCGGGATCTGAGCAGTTCTTC,CASSLILAGSEQFF
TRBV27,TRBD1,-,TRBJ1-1,TGTGCCAGCAGTTCCGGAAGGACAGGGCCCGAAGCTTTCTTT,CASSSGRTGPEAFF
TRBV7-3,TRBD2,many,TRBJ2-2,TGTGCCAGCAGCCCGGGGGGTTCCACCGGGGAGCTGTTTTTT,CASSPGGSTGELFF
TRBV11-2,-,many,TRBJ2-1,TGTGCCAGCAGCCCCCCGAGGAGCGTGACCGCCTACAATGAGCAGTTCTTC,CASSPPRSVTAYNEQFF
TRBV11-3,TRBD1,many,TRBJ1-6,TGTGCCAGCAGCCCCCGGGACAGGAATTCACCCCTCCACTTT,CASSPRDRNSPLHF
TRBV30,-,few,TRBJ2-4,TGTGCCTGGAGTGCCGCTTCGTGGGCCAAAAACATTCAGTACTTC,CAWSAASWAKNIQYF
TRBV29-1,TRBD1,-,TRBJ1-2,TGCAGCGTTGAAAAGGGACAGGGGGCGAAGGGCTACACCTTC,CSVEKGQGAKGYTF
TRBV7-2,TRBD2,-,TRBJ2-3,TGTGCCAGCAGCATAGGACTAGCGGGACCAGATACGCAGTATTTT,CASSIGLAGPDTQYF
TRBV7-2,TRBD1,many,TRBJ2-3,TGTGCCAGCAGCCTATTTACGGGACAGCTCACAGATACGCAGTATTTT,CASSLFTGQLTDTQYF
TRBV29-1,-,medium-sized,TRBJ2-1,TGCAGCGTTGACGGTGTGTACAATGAGCAGTTCTTC,CSVDGVYNEQFF
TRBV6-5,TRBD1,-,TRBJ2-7,TGTGCCAGCAAAAGGGACAGGGAGTCCTACGAGCAGTACTTC,CASKRDRESYEQYF
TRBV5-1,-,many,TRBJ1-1,TGCGCCAGCAGAAACCTGGAGGCCGGTGGCACTGAAGCTTTCTTT,CASRNLEAGGTEAFF
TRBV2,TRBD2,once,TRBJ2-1,TGTGCCAGCCAGACTAGCGCATCTATTGAGCAGTTCTTC,CASQTSASIEQFF
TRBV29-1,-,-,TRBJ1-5,TGCAGCGTTGCCGACCAGGCGACCCAGCCCCAGCATTTT,CSVADQATQPQHF
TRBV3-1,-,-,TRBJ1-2,TGTGCCAGCAGCCAAAGGACGGACTATGGCTACACCTTC,CASSQRTDYGYTF
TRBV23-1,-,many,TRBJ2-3,TGCGCCACCATCTTGGACCTAGGCACAGATACGCAGTATTTT,CATILDLGTDTQYF
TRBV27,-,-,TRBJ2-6,TGTGCCAGCAGAAGTTCATCGAAGGGAGCCAACGTCCTGACTTTC,CASRSSSKGANVLTF
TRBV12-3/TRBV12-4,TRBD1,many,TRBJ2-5,TGTGCCAGCGGCTCCGGGACAGAGAAAGAGACCCAGTACTTC,CASGSGTEKETQYF
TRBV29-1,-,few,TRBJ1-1,TGCAGCGTTGCGACAGACGTGAACACTGAAGCTTTCTTT,CSVATDVNTEAFF
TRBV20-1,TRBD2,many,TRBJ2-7,TGCAGTGCTTATGGGACTAGCGGCCGCTCCTACGAGCAGTACTTC,CSAYGTSGRSYEQYF
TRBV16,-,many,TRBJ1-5,TGTGCCAGCAGCCAAGAGATGAATCAGCCCCAGCATTTT,CASSQEMNQPQHF
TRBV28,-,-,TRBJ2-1,TGTGCCAGCAGTGCGGGTCAGTACAATGAGCAGTTCTTC,CASSAGQYNEQFF